Shown below are 6 T cell receptor beta chains from a single sample sequenced in a study of multiple sclerosis patients with progressive multifocal leukoencephalopathy. Repertoires were generated with immunoSEQ multiplex PCR, while TCRdb's copy carries only in-frame clones and drops some. The sample carries about 31,000 clones, around 85% recorded once. Described time point: time of PML onset. The material was PBMCs, obtained from a patient treated with natalizumab. Source of these receptors: a woman aged 25 to 39 with progressive multifocal leukoencephalopathy.

This chain uses TRBV19 with TRBJ2-7; D is ambiguous. Germline CDR1 and CDR2: LNHDA and SQIVND (reference sequence). CDR3 size: 14 residues. Deletions cut 5 bases from V and 5 bases from J, with 16 bases between. The CDR3 DNA is TGTGCCAGTAGTCCCAACGGTCGGCGCGACGAGCAGTACTTC. The encoded protein is CASSPNGRRDEQYF. The full variable domain, in which reference TRBV19 and TRBJ2-7 provide the parts outside the CDR3, is DGGITQSPKYLFRKEGQNVTLSCEQNLNHDAMYWYRQDPGQGLRLIYYSQIVNDFQKGDIAEGYSVSREKKESFPLTVTSAQKNPTAFYLCASSPNGRRDEQYFGPGTRLTVT.

The V call is TRBV15, the J call TRBJ1-1; D ambiguous. Per the germline V gene, CDR1 is LNHNV and CDR2 is YYDKDF (reference sequence). Trimming cost V 6 bases and J 3 bases, with 17 bases left between them. There are 15 residues in the CDR3. This CDR3 is CATRQSGYLDTEAFF. The CDR3 DNA reads TGTGCCACCAGGCAGAGTGGATATTTGGACACTGAAGCTTTCTTT.

The rearrangement joins TRBV6-5 to TRBJ1-5; possibly TRBD1 for D (5 bases). V was clipped by 7 bases and J by 3 bases, with 10 bases between them. This CDR3 contains 13 residues. Germline lookup yields CDR1 MNHEY and CDR2 SVGAGI. CDR3: CASMEGYNQPQHF. The CDR3 DNA follows: TGTGCCAGCATGGAGGGGTACAATCAGCCCCAGCATTTT.

The chain links TRBV27 to TRBJ2-5; weak D call: TRBD2 (7 bases). V lost 1 base and J lost 2, with 11 bases in between. This CDR3 contains 15 residues. Looked up from germline, CDR1 is MNHEY and CDR2 is SMNVEV (reference sequence). The CDR3 DNA reads as TGTGCCAGCAGTTTATGGGGAGGGGGTCAAGAGACCCAGTACTTC. It is translated as CASSLWGGGQETQYF.

Here the CDR3 reads CASRGQGREKLFF. Here the CDR3 DNA reads TGTGCCAGCAGGGGACAGGGTCGCGAAAAACTGTTTTTT. This chain links TRBV6-1 with TRBJ1-4, with 9 bases that match TRBD1. Germline V gene data show CDR1 as MNHNS and CDR2 as SASEGT. V was pared by 6 bases and J by 8 bases, with 4 bases of the junction left unmatched. The CDR3 covers 13 residues.

The chain couples TRBV5-1 to TRBJ2-5, with D possibly TRBD1 on 6 matching bases. Trimming removed 0 bases from V and 1 base from J, with 19 bases in between. The CDR3 consists of 18 residues. The germline V gene has CDR1 SGHRS and CDR2 YFSETQ. This CDR3 is CASSLGLAGDGSQETQYF. CDR3 DNA sequence: TGCGCCAGCAGCTTGGGGCTAGCAGGGGATGGGTCCCAAGAGACCCAGTACTTC.